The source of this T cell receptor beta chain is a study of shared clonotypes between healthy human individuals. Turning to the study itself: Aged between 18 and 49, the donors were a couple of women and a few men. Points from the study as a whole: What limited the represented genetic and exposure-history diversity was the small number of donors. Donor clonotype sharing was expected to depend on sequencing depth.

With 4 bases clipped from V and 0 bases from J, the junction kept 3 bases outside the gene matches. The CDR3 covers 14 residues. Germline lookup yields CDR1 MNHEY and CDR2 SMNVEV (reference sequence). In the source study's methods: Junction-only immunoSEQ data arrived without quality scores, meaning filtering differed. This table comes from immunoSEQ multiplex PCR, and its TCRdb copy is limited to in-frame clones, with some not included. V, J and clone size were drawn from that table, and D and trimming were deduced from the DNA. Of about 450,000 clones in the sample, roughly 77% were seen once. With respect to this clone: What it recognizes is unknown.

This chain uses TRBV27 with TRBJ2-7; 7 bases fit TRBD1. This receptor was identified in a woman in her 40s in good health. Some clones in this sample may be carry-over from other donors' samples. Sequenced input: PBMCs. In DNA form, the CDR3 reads TGTGCCAGCAGTTACGGGGACAGCTCCTACGAGCAGTACTTC. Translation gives CASSYGDSSYEQYF.